This T cell receptor beta chain was retrieved from a study of blood T cell repertoires in COVID-19. On the study more broadly: The study drew acute and convalescent COVID-19 samples from the United States, Italy and Spain. Nucleic acid was either cDNA or gDNA, and it came from T cells, B-cell-depleted T cells, or PBMCs.

The ends were cut back, 1 base at V and 5 bases at J, with 13 bases in the middle. Germline V CDR1 and CDR2: KGHDR, SFDVKD. This CDR3 region has 16 residues. Per the study methods: From reference gene primer amplification, estimates of nucleated cell counts were derived. Method: immunoSEQ multiplex PCR; TCRdb's copy keeps in-frame clones and lacks some. The V and J calls and clone size are taken from that table; D and trimming were inferred from the DNA. The data hold around 150,000 clones, with more than 80% observed a single time. This clonotype was sampled from a man between 65 and 79 years old with acute or convalescent COVID-19. The chain combines TRBV24-1 with TRBJ2-2; perhaps TRBD1 as D (5 bases). Source material: peripheral blood. The CDR3 protein is CATSDFSFQGTGELFF. CDR3 coding DNA: TGTGCCACCAGTGATTTCTCATTTCAGGGTACCGGGGAGCTGTTTTTT.